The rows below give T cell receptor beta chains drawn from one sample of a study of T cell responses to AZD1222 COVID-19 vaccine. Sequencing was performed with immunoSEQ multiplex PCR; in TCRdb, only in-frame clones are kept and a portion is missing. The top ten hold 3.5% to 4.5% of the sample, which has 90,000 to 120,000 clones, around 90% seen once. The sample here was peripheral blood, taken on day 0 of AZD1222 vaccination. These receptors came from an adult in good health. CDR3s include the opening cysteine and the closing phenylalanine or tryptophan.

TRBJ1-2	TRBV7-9	CASSLVGTGYGYTF
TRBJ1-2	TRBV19	CASSPEGRRHGYTF
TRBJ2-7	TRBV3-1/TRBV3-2	CASSHLAVSSYEQYF
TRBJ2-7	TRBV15	CATSPGQVYEQYF
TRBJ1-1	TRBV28	CASRRGTGRNTEAFF
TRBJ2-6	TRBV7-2	CASSPTSGANVLTF
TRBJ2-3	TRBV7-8	CASSPETSYRSSTDTQYF
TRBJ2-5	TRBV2	CASGETGWETQYF
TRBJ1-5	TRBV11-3	CASSLEGLALRRGQPQHF
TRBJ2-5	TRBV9	CASSVGGGARETQYF
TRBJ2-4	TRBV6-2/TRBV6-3	CASSGTGFIENIQYF
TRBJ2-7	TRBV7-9	CASSSRTSSYEQYF
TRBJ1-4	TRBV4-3	CASSQFHGTGDEKLFF
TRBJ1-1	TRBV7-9	CASSFFDTEAFF
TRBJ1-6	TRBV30	CAWSALMSSYNSPLHF